This T cell receptor (beta chain) was documented in a study of T cell responses to AZD1222 COVID-19 vaccine. Regarding the study as a whole: Only five to seven individuals given AZD1222 were seropositive at baseline. Without day 14 samples, only post-peak T cell repertoires were studied. White British donors predominated, females outnumbered males, and clonal diversity was possibly underestimated.

This clone was detected only a few times. No antigen is known for it. The repertoire was sequenced with immunoSEQ multiplex PCR; TCRdb's copy has only in-frame clones and lacks some. The repertoire holds about 83,000 clones, with 80% to 95% as singletons. The CDR3 is 14 amino acids. The V and J ends lost 4 bases and 5 bases, in that order; junction bases with no gene match: 3. Germline CDR1 reads MNHNY; CDR2 reads SVGAGI (reference sequence). The rearrangement uses TRBV6-6 and TRBJ1-5; 9 positions match TRBD1. The clonotype originates from an adult who received the AZD1222 COVID-19 vaccine. The material was peripheral blood, obtained 28 days after the second AZD1222 dose. The CDR3 DNA sequence: TGTGCCAGCAGTTGGGACAGGGCGTATCAGCCCCAGCATTTT. Amino acids: CASSWDRAYQPQHF.